This T cell receptor (beta chain) was captured in a study of cytomegalovirus exposure and HLA in healthy donors. The PCR made use of 60 Vbeta and 13 Jbeta primers. Sequencing used immunoSEQ multiplex PCR; TCRdb keeps in-frame clones, though not all of them. The sample lists fewer than 250,000 clones, 75% to 80% occurring once. In germline, CDR1 is GTSNPN, CDR2 SVGIG (reference sequence). This CDR3 is 15 amino acids long. The V and J ends lost 7 bases and 4 bases, in that order; junction bases with no gene match: 10. Sequencing was done on a sample of PBMCs. This clonotype originated in a man younger than 35 in good health and CMV-seronegative. This rearrangement joins TRBV30 to TRBJ2-2, with TRBD1 matching 9 bases. The CDR3 bases are TGTGCCTCGGACCGAAGGACAGGGGTCACCGGGGAGCTGTTTTTT. Translating it yields CASDRRTGVTGELFF. The complete variable domain, with remaining parts taken from reference TRBV30 and TRBJ2-2, reads SQTIHQWPATLVQPVGSPLSLECTVEGTSNPNLYWYRQAAGRGLQLLFYSVGIGQISSEVPQNLSASRPQDRQFILSSKKLLLSDSGFYLCASDRRTGVTGELFFGEGSRLTVL.